This T cell receptor (beta chain) was retrieved from a study of CD8 T cells in ankylosing spondylitis. TCRdb recomputed calls from the 5' RACE reads with MiXCR, one row per CDR3 protein. The data hold approximately 210,000 distinct CDR3 sequences, with 9.5% to 15% observed a single time. J gave up 14 bases and V 6 bases, and 16 bases lay outside the gene matches. There are 15 residues in the CDR3. This clonotype was observed a few times. The TCR comes from a male donor with ankylosing spondylitis or in good health (not recorded which). The V call is TRBV12-3 or TRBV12-4, the J call TRBJ2-2; 9 bases line up with TRBD2. Sequencing was carried out using blood, either unsorted or a sorted T cell fraction (not recorded which). DNA of the CDR3: TGTGCCAGCAGCCCCGCCCCCGGGACTAGCTTGTTTCTGTTTTTT. It codes for CASSPAPGTSLFLFF.